The rows below give T cell receptor beta chains drawn from one sample of a study of blood T cells in healthy people across ages. TCRdb reprocessed the 5' RACE reads via MiXCR and lists one record per CDR3 protein. The table lists 1.5 million to 2 million distinct CDR3 sequences, about 50% of them singletons. Material for sequencing was blood. Receptor source: a woman between 40 and 55 years old in good health. Each CDR3 is given with its conserved first and last residue. A D gene is named only where the DNA matches it firmly.

D gene | J gene | V gene | CDR3 protein
- | TRBJ1-5 | TRBV6-1 | CASSGRFIDQPQHF
TRBD2 | TRBJ2-3 | TRBV6-1 | CASRAFSGGTRDTQYF
TRBD1 | TRBJ1-2 | TRBV25-1 | CASSESRQGPGYTF
- | TRBJ2-5 | TRBV20-1 | CSAVPPETQYF
TRBD1 | TRBJ2-6 | TRBV28 | CASSLVTGGGGANVLTF
- | TRBJ1-5 | TRBV19 | CASRDFPNSNQPQHF
TRBD2 | TRBJ2-5 | TRBV7-7 | CASSLGASGFQETQYF
TRBD2 | TRBJ2-5 | TRBV25-1 | CASSEPSGKETQYF
TRBD2 | TRBJ2-1 | TRBV18 | CASSPGWTSGIHFNEQFF
- | TRBJ1-5 | TRBV20-1 | CSARGGPKGNQPQHF
TRBD2 | TRBJ2-3 | TRBV7-9 | CATGGFRYDTQYF